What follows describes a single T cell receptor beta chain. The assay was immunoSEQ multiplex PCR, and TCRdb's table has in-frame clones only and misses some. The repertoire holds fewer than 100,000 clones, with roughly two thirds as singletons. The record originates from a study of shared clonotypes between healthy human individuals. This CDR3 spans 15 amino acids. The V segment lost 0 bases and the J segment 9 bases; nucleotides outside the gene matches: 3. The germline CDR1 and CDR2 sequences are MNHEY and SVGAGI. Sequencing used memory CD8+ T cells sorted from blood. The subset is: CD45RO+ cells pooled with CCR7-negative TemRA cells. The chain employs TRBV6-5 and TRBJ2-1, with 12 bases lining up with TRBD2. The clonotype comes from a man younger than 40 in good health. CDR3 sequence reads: CASSYSTSGRLEQFF. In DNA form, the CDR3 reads TGTGCCAGCAGTTACTCAACTAGCGGGAGGCTTGAGCAGTTCTTC.